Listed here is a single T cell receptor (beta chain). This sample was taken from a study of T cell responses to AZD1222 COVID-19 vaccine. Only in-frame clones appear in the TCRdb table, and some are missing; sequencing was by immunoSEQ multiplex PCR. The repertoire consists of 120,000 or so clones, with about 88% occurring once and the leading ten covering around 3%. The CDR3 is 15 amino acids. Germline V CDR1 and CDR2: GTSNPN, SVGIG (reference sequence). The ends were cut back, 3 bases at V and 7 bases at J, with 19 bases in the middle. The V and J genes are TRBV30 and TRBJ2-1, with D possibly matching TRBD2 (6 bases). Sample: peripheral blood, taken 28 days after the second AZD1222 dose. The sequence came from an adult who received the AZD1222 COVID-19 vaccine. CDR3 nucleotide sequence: TGTGCCTGGAGAGTTGGGACTCGCCATGGGAATGAGCAGTTCTTC. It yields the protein CAWRVGTRHGNEQFF.